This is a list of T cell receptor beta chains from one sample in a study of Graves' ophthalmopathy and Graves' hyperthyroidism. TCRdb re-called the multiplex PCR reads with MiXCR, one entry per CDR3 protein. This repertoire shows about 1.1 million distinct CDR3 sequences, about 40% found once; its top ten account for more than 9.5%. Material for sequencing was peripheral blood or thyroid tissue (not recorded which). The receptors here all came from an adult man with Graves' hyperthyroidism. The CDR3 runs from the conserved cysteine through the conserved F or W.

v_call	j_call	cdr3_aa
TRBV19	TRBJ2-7	CASSNRADEQYF
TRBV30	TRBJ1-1	CAWDSLRLGAFF
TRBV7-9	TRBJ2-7	CASSLGATAYEQYF
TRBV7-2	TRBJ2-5	CASSSQLAGMFEETQYF
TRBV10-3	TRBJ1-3	CAISGGGWGATGNTIYF
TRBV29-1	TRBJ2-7	CSVAWGQANYEQYF
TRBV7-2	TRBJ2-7	CASSFTGPFEQYF
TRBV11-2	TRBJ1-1	CASRPGGLSTEAFF
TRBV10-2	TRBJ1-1	CASIGQGGTEAFF
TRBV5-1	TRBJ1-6	CASSKGQGNSYNSPLHF
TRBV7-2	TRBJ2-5	CASSLNQGETQYF
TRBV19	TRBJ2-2	CASSTPSGVTGELFF
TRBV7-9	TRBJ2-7	CASSFTNRGEQYF
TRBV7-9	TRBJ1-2	CASSSRDRSPSGYTF
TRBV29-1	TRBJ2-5	CSSGLAGGETQYF
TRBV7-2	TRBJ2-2	CASSLQPGQGRTGELFF
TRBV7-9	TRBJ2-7	CASSRDWEGQYF
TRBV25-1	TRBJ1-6	CASSRTSTNSPLHF
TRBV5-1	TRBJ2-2	CASSIRQGAGSGELFF